Presented here are 7 T cell receptor beta chains from one specimen sequenced in a study of T cell repertoires in cytomegalovirus infection. MiXCR was run by TCRdb on the reads, yielding one entry per CDR3 protein. This table holds about 490,000 distinct CDR3 sequences, 26% found once. The sample consisted of PBMCs. Receptors were obtained from a human donor in good health (CMV status not recorded). Some clones in this sample may be carry-over from other donors' samples.

Only a few counts were recorded for this clonotype. The chain joins TRBV7-6 to TRBJ1-1; D not resolved. The germline gives CDR1 SGHVS, CDR2 FNYEAQ. V lost 5 bases and J 0 bases, leaving 13 bases between the germline ends. CDR3 length: 15 residues. The CDR3 DNA sequence: TGTGCCAGCAGCCGAACGGACGGGATGAACACTGAAGCTTTCTTT. As protein: CASSRTDGMNTEAFF.

This clonotype was seen a handful of times. The chain links TRBV7-9 to TRBJ2-3, with 14 bases matching TRBD2. This CDR3 region has 16 residues. Germline CDR1 is SEHNR and CDR2 is FQNEAQ (reference sequence). V shed 5 bases and J 6 bases; nucleotides not matched to a gene: 7. DNA for the CDR3: TGTGCCAGCAGCACTGGACTAGCGGGAGGCAAGGATACGCAGTATTTT. This translates into CASSTGLAGGKDTQYF.

V gene TRBV24-1 combines with J gene TRBJ2-5; D perhaps matches TRBD1 (6 bases). The germline gives CDR1 KGHDR, CDR2 SFDVKD. This CDR3 region has 14 residues. The V gene lost 3 bases and the J gene lost 4 bases, with 11 bases spanning the gap. This CDR3 reads CATSDRDILETQYF. The DNA of the CDR3 is TGTGCCACCAGTGATCGGGACATCCTAGAGACCCAGTACTTC.

This clonotype has a count of ten or more. The chain employs TRBV7-6 and TRBJ2-5, with D possibly being TRBD2 (5 bases). V was pared by 2 bases and J by 0 bases, with 16 bases between. The CDR3 extends over 17 amino acids. Germline loops: CDR1 SGHVS, CDR2 FNYEAQ. The CDR3 bases are TGTGCCAGCAGCTTATGGTCCCTAGCACTATACCAAGAGACCCAGTACTTC. It is translated as CASSLWSLALYQETQYF.

This chain links TRBV7-9 with TRBJ1-1; perhaps TRBD1 as D (5 bases). This CDR3 comprises 16 residues. Germline V gives CDR1 SEHNR, CDR2 FQNEAQ (reference sequence). Between the trimmed V and J ends, which lost 1 base and 5 bases, there was a span of 17 bases. The CDR3 loop reads CASSLGSAGITTEAFF. In DNA, the CDR3 is TGTGCCAGCAGCTTAGGATCGGCAGGGATTACGACTGAAGCTTTCTTT.

The chain carries TRBV5-4 and TRBJ1-2, with 9 bases that match TRBD1. Germline trimming cut 4 bases from V and 4 bases from J; bases unmatched to any gene: 8. Per the germline V gene, CDR1 is SGHNT and CDR2 is YYREEE (reference sequence). The CDR3 has 15 amino acids. The CDR3 is CASSRPGTGFYGYTF. The CDR3 DNA reads TGTGCCAGCAGCCGTCCCGGGACAGGGTTCTATGGCTACACCTTC.

This clonotype was seen more than once but under ten times. The rearrangement joins TRBV5-8 to TRBJ1-6; D is unresolved. The CDR3 has 14 residues. CDR1 SGHTS and CDR2 YDEGEE come from the germline V gene. V was shortened by 2 bases and J by 8 bases, with 11 bases between the two germline ends. The CDR3, as DNA: TGTGCCAGCAGCTTCATATGGTCGGATTCACCCCTCCACTTT. Residues: CASSFIWSDSPLHF.